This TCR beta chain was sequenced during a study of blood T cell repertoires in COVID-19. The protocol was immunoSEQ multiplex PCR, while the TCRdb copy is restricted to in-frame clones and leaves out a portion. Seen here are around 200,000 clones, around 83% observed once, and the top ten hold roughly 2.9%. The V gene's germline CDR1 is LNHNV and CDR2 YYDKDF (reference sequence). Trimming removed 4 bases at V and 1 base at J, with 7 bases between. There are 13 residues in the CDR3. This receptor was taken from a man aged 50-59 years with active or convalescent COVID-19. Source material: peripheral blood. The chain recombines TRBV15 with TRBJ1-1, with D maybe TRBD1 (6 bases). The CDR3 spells CATSKDRNTEAFF. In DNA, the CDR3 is TGTGCCACCAGCAAGGACAGGAACACTGAAGCTTTCTTT. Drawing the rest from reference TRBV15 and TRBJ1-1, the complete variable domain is DAMVIQNPRYQVTQFGKPVTLSCSQTLNHNVMYWYQQKSSQAPKLLFHYYDKDFNNEADTPDNFQSRRPNTSFCFLDIRSPGLGDTAMYLCATSKDRNTEAFFGQGTRLTVV.